The clone carrying this T cell receptor (beta chain) was counted many times. Antigen unknown. These data are taken from a study of early T cells in non-severe SARS-CoV-2 infection. Across the whole study: Sequenced material consisted of bulk RNA (from unsorted whole blood), and chains were unpaired.

The germline gives CDR1 KGHSH, CDR2 LQKENI. This CDR3 has 15 residues. V dropped 5 bases and J dropped 4 bases, with 15 bases sitting between them. Each CDR3 protein gets one entry after TCRdb re-called the 5' RACE reads with MiXCR. The data show 25,000 to 30,000 distinct CDR3 sequences, 4.4% seen once. Overall study findings and caveats: Private and CD4 specificities were missed by VDJdb matching, which favored anti-spike CD8 responses.

The TCR comes from an adult who was a healthcare worker with PCR-confirmed SARS-CoV-2 infection or an uninfected control (not recorded which). The sequenced material came from whole blood. The gene calls are TRBV18 and TRBJ2-1; D tentatively reads TRBD1 or TRBD2 (5 bases each). The CDR3 is CASSSRDGLYNEQFF. The CDR3 DNA is TGTGCCAGCTCAAGCCGGGACGGCCTATACAATGAGCAGTTCTTC.